This T cell receptor beta chain was sequenced in a study of blood T cell repertoires in COVID-19. As for the study in general: Whether acute or convalescent, the COVID-19 samples came from the United States, Italy and Spain. In each case, the material was cDNA or gDNA derived from T cells, B-cell-depleted T cells, or PBMCs.

V shed 10 bases and J shed 4 bases, with 14 bases lying between them. The CDR3 runs 14 residues. Germline V gene sequence: CDR1 SNHLY, CDR2 FYNNEI. In the original workflow: It was from reference gene primer amplification that nucleated cell counts were estimated. Profiling relied on immunoSEQ multiplex PCR, and the TCRdb table lists in-frame clones only, not all of them. V, J and clone size reflect that table, while D and trimming were determined from the DNA. The sample comprises over 400,000 clones, roughly 85% of which are singletons, and 1.4% rests with the top ten. The origin of this receptor is a woman aged 30 to 39 with active or convalescent COVID-19. V is TRBV2 and J is TRBJ2-6; possibly TRBD1 for D (5 bases). Specimen: peripheral blood. The CDR3 region has the DNA TGTGCCATCCCGTCAGGGCCGGGGGCCAACGTCCTGACTTTC. As protein: CAIPSGPGANVLTF.